This TCR beta chain is drawn from a study of identical twins. The CDR3 length is 13 residues. V lost 6 bases and J 8 bases, leaving 14 bases between the germline ends. CDR1 and CDR2 from the germline V gene are MDHEN and SYDVKM. MiXCR, run by TCRdb on the 5' RACE reads, gives a single entry per CDR3 protein. Seen here are around 680,000 distinct CDR3 sequences, 8.6% observed once, and the top ten hold 0.98%. A further study also used this sample, focusing on yellow fever vaccine responses in identical twins.

This sequence joins TRBV28 and TRBJ2-1; D is unclear. This receptor was identified in a woman between 18 and 29 years old in good health. The specimen sequenced was PBMCs. DNA of the CDR3: TGTGCCAGCAGCCCCGCGAGACACCATGAGCAGTTCTTC. This gives the protein CASSPARHHEQFF.